The 5 T cell receptor beta chains below come from one sample, sequenced in a study of CD8 T cells in ankylosing spondylitis. TCRdb reanalysed the 5' RACE reads using MiXCR and keeps one entry per CDR3 protein. Of under 250,000 distinct CDR3 sequences in the sample, under 35% were seen once. What was sequenced was blood, either unsorted or a sorted T cell fraction (not recorded which). These TCRs come from a male donor with ankylosing spondylitis or in good health (not recorded which).

V is TRBV12-3 or TRBV12-4 and J is TRBJ1-1, with D hard to call. Trimming cost V 3 bases and J 0 bases, with 8 bases left between them. This CDR3 has 14 residues. The CDR3 sequence is CASSLGYMNTEAFF. The CDR3 region has the DNA TGTGCCAGCAGTTTGGGGTACATGAACACTGAAGCTTTCTTT.

The V and J genes are TRBV10-3 and TRBJ2-3; 7 bases map to TRBD1. The CDR3 runs 15 residues. With 3 bases clipped from V and 0 bases from J, the junction kept 3 bases outside the gene matches. Germline lookup yields CDR1 ENHRY and CDR2 SYGVKD. Here the CDR3 DNA reads TGTGCCATCAGTGAAGTGACAGGGAGCACAGATACGCAGTATTTT. This gives the protein CAISEVTGSTDTQYF.

The CDR3 DNA sequence: TGCGCCAGCAGCTTGGGTCCAGGGAAGGAGCAGTACTTC. The encoded protein is CASSLGPGKEQYF. The chain couples TRBV5-1 to TRBJ2-7; tentative D call: TRBD1 (5 bases). V dropped 0 bases and J dropped 7 bases, with 11 bases sitting between them. The CDR3 has 13 residues. Germline CDR1 and CDR2: SGHRS and YFSETQ.

This clonotype was counted only a few times. The gene calls are TRBV5-1 and TRBJ2-3; no definite D call. Germline V gene sequence: CDR1 SGHRS, CDR2 YFSETQ. This CDR3 is built from 17 residues. V was clipped by 3 bases and J by 2 bases, with 19 bases between them. For the CDR3, the DNA is TGCGCCAGCAGCTGGAGTACAGACTCTTTATTCACAGATACGCAGTATTTT. It yields the protein CASSWSTDSLFTDTQYF. Based on the CDR3 plus reference TRBV5-1 and TRBJ2-3, the full variable domain is KAGVTQTPRYLIKTRGQQVTLSCSPISGHRSVSWYQQTPGQGLQFLFEYFSETQRNKGNFPGRFSGRQFSNSRSEMNVSTLELGDSALYLCASSWSTDSLFTDTQYFGPGTRLTVL.

This rearrangement joins TRBV6-5 to TRBJ1-2; no definite D call. Germline CDR1 and CDR2: MNHEY and SVGAGI. V was clipped by 2 bases and J by 8 bases, with 9 bases between them. The CDR3 sequence is 12 residues long. The CDR3 nucleotides read TGTGCCAGCAGTTACCCGGGAAGAGGCTACACCTTC. This encodes CASSYPGRGYTF.